This is a list of T cell receptor beta chains from one sample in a study of T cells in Graves' hyperthyroidism and ophthalmopathy. TCRdb fed the multiplex PCR reads into MiXCR, producing one record per CDR3 protein. Altogether around 560,000 distinct CDR3 sequences are present, approximately 15% being singletons, with the ten largest covering around 18%. The sample taken for sequencing was blood. The receptors shown here come from a woman aged 18-29 years with Graves' hyperthyroidism. Both conserved end residues are part of each CDR3. A D gene is named only where the DNA matches it firmly. Some rows have no size entry. The others give once, few or many, or a class for an expanded clone.

j_gene	abundance	d_gene	v_gene	len	CDR3aa	CDR3nt
TRBJ1-2	many	NA	TRBV5-1	14	CASSSSDSNYGYTF	TGCGCCAGCAGCTCTTCGGACAGTAACTATGGCTACACCTTC
TRBJ1-1	few	NA	TRBV4-2	15	CASSQEVVENTEAFF	TGTGCCAGCAGCCAAGAGGTGGTAGAGAACACTGAAGCTTTCTTT
TRBJ1-2	many	NA	TRBV7-2	18	CASSLLGRGRGANYGYTF	TGTGCCAGCAGCCTCTTGGGGAGAGGACGGGGAGCTAACTATGGCTACACCTTC
TRBJ2-3	many	NA	TRBV30	13	CAWSVWSADTQYF	TGTGCCTGGAGTGTATGGAGCGCAGATACGCAGTATTTT
TRBJ1-1	many	TRBD1	TRBV12-3/TRBV12-4	15	CASSLAGTGVTEAFF	TGTGCCAGCAGTTTAGCCGGGACAGGGGTCACTGAAGCTTTCTTT
TRBJ1-6	many	TRBD1	TRBV5-1	14	CASSSGQINSPLHF	TGCGCCAGCAGCTCGGGACAGATTAATTCACCCCTCCACTTT
TRBJ2-7	many	TRBD2	TRBV12-3/TRBV12-4	14	CATSRWGGSDEQYF	TGTGCCACCTCCCGCTGGGGGGGATCTGACGAGCAGTACTTC
TRBJ2-7	NA	TRBD2	TRBV27	18	CASSLTGATSGATYEQYF	TGTGCCAGCAGTTTAACAGGGGCGACTAGCGGGGCCACCTACGAGCAGTACTTC
TRBJ1-6	few	TRBD1	TRBV5-1	15	CASSWGTGGGSPLHF	TGCGCCAGCAGCTGGGGGACAGGGGGTGGATCACCCCTCCACTTT
TRBJ1-5	many	NA	TRBV2	13	CASKEQGNQPQHF	TGTGCCAGCAAGGAGCAGGGCAATCAGCCCCAGCATTTT
TRBJ2-7	many	TRBD1	TRBV11-2	14	CASSSGTGGYEQYF	TGTGCCAGCAGCTCCGGGACAGGGGGCTACGAGCAGTACTTC
TRBJ1-1	many	NA	TRBV7-3	13	CASSSATGSMAFF	TGTGCCAGCAGCTCCGCGACAGGTTCAATGGCTTTCTTT
TRBJ1-4	NA	NA	TRBV6-1	16	CASSPSPGTRSEKLFF	TGTGCCAGCAGTCCCTCCCCCGGAACACGGAGTGAAAAACTGTTTTTT
TRBJ1-1	NA	NA	TRBV12-3/TRBV12-4	11	CASTLQTEAFF	TGTGCCAGCACCCTCCAAACCGAAGCTTTCTTT
TRBJ2-1	NA	TRBD2	TRBV7-9	16	CASSLWVGGRDNEQFF	TGTGCCAGCAGCTTATGGGTCGGCGGGAGAGACAATGAGCAGTTCTTC
TRBJ2-3	few	NA	TRBV5-1	14	CASSEGTSTDTQYF	TGCGCCAGCAGCGAGGGGACTAGCACAGATACGCAGTATTTT
TRBJ1-1	NA	TRBD1	TRBV5-6	15	CASSFWTGRNTEAFF	TGTGCCAGCAGCTTCTGGACAGGGCGGAACACTGAAGCTTTCTTT
TRBJ2-7	many	NA	TRBV6-1	12	CASRRGRYEQYF	TGTGCCAGCCGGAGGGGGCGATACGAGCAGTACTTC
TRBJ1-4	NA	NA	TRBV3-1	19	CASSQPEDSSSKANEKLFF	TGTGCCAGCAGCCAGCCCGAAGACAGCTCTTCCAAGGCTAATGAAAAACTGTTTTTT
TRBJ2-3	NA	TRBD2	TRBV28	18	CASSLYLAGGSSTDTQYF	TGTGCCAGCAGTTTATATCTAGCGGGAGGATCTAGCACAGATACGCAGTATTTT
TRBJ1-2	many	NA	TRBV7-9	14	CASSLRDGNYGYTF	TGTGCCAGCAGCCTCCGGGACGGAAACTATGGCTACACCTTC
TRBJ2-5	few	TRBD1	TRBV11-2	16	CASSTAGTGSQETQYF	TGTGCCAGCAGTACCGCCGGGACAGGGTCTCAAGAGACCCAGTACTTC
TRBJ1-6	NA	TRBD1	TRBV3-1	12	CASSDRGSPLHF	TGTGCCAGCAGCGACAGGGGTTCACCCCTCCACTTT
TRBJ2-1	NA	TRBD2	TRBV5-1	15	CASRAGLAGRNEQFF	TGCGCCAGCAGGGCGGGGCTAGCGGGGCGGAATGAGCAGTTCTTC
TRBJ2-3	many	TRBD2	TRBV6-4	16	CASSPLPSGGTDTQYF	TGTGCCAGCAGTCCCCTTCCTAGCGGGGGCACAGATACGCAGTATTTT
TRBJ2-7	many	TRBD2	TRBV3-1	14	CASSQVAGGFRQYF	TGTGCCAGCAGCCAAGTGGCGGGGGGGTTTCGGCAGTACTTC
TRBJ2-5	NA	NA	TRBV19	15	CASSLLPGPLETQYF	TGTGCCAGTAGTTTATTACCGGGACCCCTGGAGACCCAGTACTTC
TRBJ2-7	many	NA	TRBV2	12	CASIADSPEQYF	TGTGCCAGCATTGCGGACAGTCCCGAGCAGTACTTC
TRBJ2-7	NA	NA	TRBV5-1	11	CASPPNHEQYF	TGCGCCAGCCCCCCCAATCACGAGCAGTACTTC
TRBJ2-3	many	NA	TRBV2	14	CASSESALTDTQYF	TGTGCCAGCAGTGAATCCGCTCTCACAGATACGCAGTATTTT
TRBJ2-3	NA	NA	TRBV20-1	14	CSASPISVTDTQYF	TGCAGTGCTAGCCCTATAAGTGTCACAGATACGCAGTATTTT
TRBJ2-3	NA	NA	TRBV4-3	17	CASSQNRVGGRTDTQYF	TGCGCCAGCAGCCAAAATCGCGTGGGGGGCCGAACAGATACGCAGTATTTT
TRBJ1-2	few	NA	TRBV7-8	14	CASTPGTGVWGYTF	TGTGCCAGCACCCCTGGGACGGGGGTTTGGGGCTACACCTTC
TRBJ1-6	few	NA	TRBV11-2	18	CASSLSGFYRSYNSPLHF	TGTGCCAGCAGCTTATCCGGGTTTTATAGGTCCTATAATTCACCCCTCCACTTT
TRBJ2-1	NA	TRBD1	TRBV7-9	16	CASSLIRDRTYNEQFF	TGTGCCAGCAGCTTAATCCGGGACAGGACCTACAATGAGCAGTTCTTC
TRBJ1-2	many	NA	TRBV5-1	14	CASSLRADNYGYTF	TGCGCCAGCAGCTTGCGCGCGGATAACTATGGCTACACCTTC
TRBJ1-6	NA	NA	TRBV12-5	16	CASGLVTNPGDSPLHF	TGTGCTAGTGGTTTGGTAACTAACCCGGGCGATTCACCCCTCCACTTT
TRBJ2-7	NA	NA	TRBV4-1	17	CASSQETTTSAFYEQYF	TGCGCCAGCAGCCAAGAGACAACCACCAGCGCCTTCTACGAGCAGTACTTC
TRBJ2-7	many	NA	TRBV12-3/TRBV12-4	15	CASRKSGRPSYEQYF	TGTGCCAGCAGGAAAAGCGGGCGCCCTTCCTACGAGCAGTACTTC
TRBJ1-4	NA	NA	TRBV19	15	CASRGAPLNNEKLFF	TGTGCCAGTAGAGGTGCCCCTTTAAACAATGAAAAACTGTTTTTT
TRBJ1-1	many	TRBD1	TRBV19	19	CASSIDLRLRTGRNTEAFF	TGTGCCAGTAGTATAGATCTAAGGCTTCGGACAGGGCGGAACACTGAAGCTTTCTTT
TRBJ2-1	NA	NA	TRBV5-1	16	CASSTGGLPSYNEQFF	TGCGCCAGCAGCACTGGGGGACTGCCCTCCTACAATGAGCAGTTCTTC
TRBJ1-6	few	NA	TRBV7-9	14	CASSLGTDNSPLHF	TGTGCCAGCAGCTTAGGGACCGATAATTCACCCCTCCACTTT
TRBJ2-7	NA	TRBD2	TRBV5-1	17	CASSFSWASGDSYEQYF	TGCGCCAGCAGCTTTTCGTGGGCTAGCGGGGATTCCTACGAGCAGTACTTC
TRBJ1-2	many	NA	TRBV11-3	18	CASQAYKCRARRNYGYTF	TGTGCCAGCCAAGCTTACAAATGTCGGGCACGGAGAAACTATGGCTACACCTTC
TRBJ1-3	NA	NA	TRBV2	12	CATRSSGNTIHF	TGTGCCACTCGGTCCTCTGGAAACACCATACATTTT
TRBJ1-4	few	NA	TRBV6-2/TRBV6-3	12	CASSYNNEKLFF	TGTGCCAGCAGTTACAATAATGAAAAACTGTTTTTT
TRBJ1-2	NA	NA	TRBV29-1	14	CSVPPNRNNYGYTF	TGCAGCGTTCCCCCAAATCGGAACAACTATGGCTACACCTTC
TRBJ1-5	many	NA	TRBV2	15	CASSEVRGSNQPQHF	TGTGCCAGCAGTGAAGTGAGGGGCAGCAATCAGCCCCAGCATTTT
TRBJ2-7	many	NA	TRBV29-1	13	CSAKGGVSYEQYF	TGCAGCGCAAAAGGGGGGGTCTCCTACGAGCAGTACTTC
TRBJ1-1	NA	NA	TRBV6-2/TRBV6-3	16	CASSLLPMGANTEAFF	TGTGCCAGCAGCTTACTTCCGATGGGGGCGAACACTGAAGCTTTCTTT
TRBJ2-1	few	NA	TRBV19	15	CASSSVRGGLDEQFF	TGTGCCAGTAGTAGTGTAAGGGGTGGTCTTGATGAGCAGTTCTTC
TRBJ1-4	many	TRBD1	TRBV12-3/TRBV12-4	14	CASSSGTDNEKLFF	TGTGCCAGCAGCTCCGGGACAGATAATGAAAAACTGTTTTTT